This T cell receptor (beta chain) is from a study of T cell repertoires in cytomegalovirus infection. About the study: Newly reported HLA-C-restricted and thoroughly characterized HLA-B-restricted CMV epitopes were employed. Both CMV infection and a matching HLA type were indicated by public TCR beta signatures.

The CDR3 has 14 residues. V shed 2 bases and J shed 7 bases, with 12 bases lying between them. Study-level findings and limits: The cumulative frequency of public TCR beta families identified carriers of CMV plus the relevant HLA. Ex vivo, HLA-C-restricted CMV-specific TCR beta clonotypes prevailed over the rest of the response.

This clonotype was detected a few times. Its target is not known. TCRdb reprocessed the reads with MiXCR, giving one entry per CDR3 protein. The sample carries fewer than 650,000 distinct CDR3 sequences, 40% recorded once. The sample in question was cultured PBMCs, obtained from culture after CMV antigen stimulation. The clonotype was recovered from a human donor in good health (CMV status not recorded). Some clones in this sample may be carry-over from other donors' samples. The chain couples TRBV12-3 or TRBV12-4 to TRBJ2-1; D is possibly TRBD2 (5 bases). CDR3 DNA sequence: TGTGCCAGCAGTTTATTAAAGGGAGTAAATGAGCAGTTCTTC. Translation: CASSLLKGVNEQFF.